The clone carrying this T cell receptor (beta chain) was detected once. Its antigen is unknown. Since all of the isolated RNA was reverse transcribed, expressed TCRB transcripts were what got sequenced. The method was immunoSEQ multiplex PCR; TCRdb's version includes in-frame clones alone and lacks a portion of them. The repertoire holds a few hundred thousand clones, roughly 9.8% seen once, with 0.45% to 0.65% in the top ten. This entry is derived from a study of beta chain features in type 1 diabetes. Findings and limits, study-wide: Among patients with Type 1 diabetes, TCRB CDR3s were moderately but significantly shorter in every one of the four CD4+ subsets.

This CDR3 is 13 amino acids long. The germline V gene has CDR1 KGHSH and CDR2 LQKENI. Sequenced: central memory CD4+ T cells from blood. The rearrangement joins TRBV18 to TRBJ2-5; 7 bases match TRBD1. The J call is in doubt because the DNA end fits TRBJ2-7 better. This clonotype was obtained from a man aged 30 to 45 with type 1 diabetes. CDR3 sequence reads: CASSPDRAYEQYF. For the CDR3, the DNA is TGTGCCAGCTCACCCGACAGGGCCTACGAGCAGTACTTC.